The next 15 T cell receptor beta chains were all read from a single sample in a study of type 1 regulatory T cells. MiXCR, applied by TCRdb to the reads, yields one record per CDR3 protein. This sample yields 60,000 to 70,000 distinct CDR3 sequences, of which around 49% are seen a single time; roughly 2.2% belongs to the top ten. Their specific antigens are unknown. The sequenced sample consisted of cultured non-Tr1 T cells, either the whole culture or a sorted T cell fraction (not recorded which). The receptors derive from a human donor in good health.

The V and J genes are TRBV11-3 and TRBJ2-3; TRBD1 is a possible D gene (6 bases). CDR1 and CDR2 (germline): SGHNT, YENEEA. The CDR3 consists of 18 residues. The ends were cut back, 5 bases at V and 1 base at J, with 22 bases in the middle. Here the CDR3 DNA reads TGTGCCAGCAGCCCAGGGACATTTGGCCAATCTGGCACAGATACGCAGTATTTT. Its translation: CASSPGTFGQSGTDTQYF. The complete variable domain, with remaining parts taken from reference TRBV11-3 and TRBJ2-3, reads EAGVVQSPRYKIIEKKQPVAFWCNPISGHNTLYWYLQNLGQGPELLIRYENEEAVDDSQLPKDRFSAERLKGVDSTLKIQPAELGDSAVYLCASSPGTFGQSGTDTQYFGPGTRLTVL.

As to this clonotype: A much larger clone differs by one base, so this may be a read error. The genes are TRBV5-1 and TRBJ2-1; D may be TRBD2 (6 bases). This CDR3 is 14 amino acids long. Germline CDR1 and CDR2: SGHRS and YFSETQ. CDR3: CSSSLVGEVSEQFF. The CDR3 DNA reads as TGCTCCAGCAGCTTGGTTGGGGAGGTGTCTGAGCAGTTCTTC.

The V and J genes are TRBV3-1 and TRBJ2-1, with TRBD2 identical over 7 bases. Germline V gives CDR1 LGHDT, CDR2 YNNKEL (reference sequence). V was pared by 5 bases and J by 6 bases, with 4 bases of the junction left unmatched. This CDR3 spans 13 amino acids. CDR3 in amino acids: CASSETSSNEQFF. In DNA, the CDR3 is TGTGCCAGCAGCGAGACTAGCTCCAATGAGCAGTTCTTC.

This clonotype was observed a single time. V is TRBV30 and J is TRBJ2-1; no reliable D call. The length of the CDR3 is 12 residues. Trimming left V 3 bases short and J 4 bases short, with 7 bases between. CDR1 is GTSNPN and CDR2 is SVGIG in the germline V gene (reference sequence). The CDR3 DNA sequence: TGTGCCTGGAGACGAGAATACAATGAGCAGTTCTTC. It yields the protein CAWRREYNEQFF.

This clonotype was counted a few times. The chain recombines TRBV4-3 with TRBJ1-1; D ambiguous. V was pared by 1 base and J by 1 base, with 7 bases between. The CDR3 runs to 14 residues. Germline V gene data show CDR1 as LGHNA and CDR2 as YSLEER. CDR3: CASSQGLRNTEAFF. The CDR3 DNA is TGCGCCAGCAGCCAAGGACTCAGGAACACTGAAGCTTTCTTT.

This clonotype was counted between two and nine times. As DNA, the CDR3 is TGCAGTGCCACATCCCCGGTGGGACAGGGGGCTCGGGCTTTCTTT. This codes for CSATSPVGQGARAFF. The chain employs TRBV20-1 and TRBJ1-1, with TRBD1 identical over 12 bases. The V and J ends lost 6 bases and 11 bases, in that order; junction bases with no gene match: 16. The CDR3 extends over 15 amino acids. From germline, CDR1 is DFQATT and CDR2 SNEGSKA (reference sequence).

A single count supports this clonotype. The junction differs from germline at one of its ends, possibly a read error. The chain links TRBV5-1 to TRBJ1-4; 8 bases line up with TRBD1. The CDR3 covers 16 residues. CDR1 is SGHRS, CDR2 YFSETQ, per germline. The DNA for the CDR3 is TGCGCCAGCAGCCCGACAGGGGAAGGCAGGAATGAAAAACCGTTTTTT. It is translated as CASSPTGEGRNEKPFF.

There are many counts of this clonotype. The V and J genes are TRBV11-2 and TRBJ2-7, with 8 bases lining up with TRBD1. V shed 0 bases and J 5 bases; nucleotides not matched to a gene: 12. Germline CDR1 reads SGHAT; CDR2 reads FQNNGV. The CDR3 totals 17 residues. The DNA of the CDR3 is TGTGCCAGCAGCTTAGACCCCCTGGACAGGGTGAGGAACGAGCAGTACTTC. Encoded protein: CASSLDPLDRVRNEQYF.

This rearrangement joins TRBV6-6 to TRBJ2-7; D is possibly TRBD1 or TRBD2 (5 bases each). The CDR3 contains 14 residues. The V end was cut by 8 bases, the J end by 0 bases, with 14 bases between. The V gene's germline CDR1 is MNHNY and CDR2 SVGAGI (reference sequence). The DNA for the CDR3 is TGTGCCAGCCTCCGGGACCGACCCTCCTACGAGCAGTACTTC. The encoded protein is CASLRDRPSYEQYF.

Only a few counts were recorded for this clonotype. The V and J genes are TRBV4-3 and TRBJ1-4; D not certain. V lost 0 bases to trimming and J lost 5 bases, with 13 bases between them. Germline CDR1 LGHNA, CDR2 YSLEER. This CDR3 region has 16 residues. The CDR3, as DNA: TGCGCCAGCAGCCAAGATGCAGCTACAGCAAATGAAAAACTGTTTTTT. This codes for CASSQDAATANEKLFF.

V and J are TRBV11-3 and TRBJ2-3, with D unresolved. The CDR3 covers 14 residues. Germline CDR1 and CDR2: SGHNT and YENEEA. The germline V and J ends were trimmed by 0 bases and 2 bases, with 6 bases remaining between them. This CDR3 reads CASSLDTVTDTQYF. CDR3 bases: TGTGCCAGCAGCTTAGACACGGTCACAGATACGCAGTATTTT.

This chain joins TRBV20-1 and TRBJ2-1, with 8 bases aligning to TRBD2. CDR3 length: 16 amino acids. J lost 4 bases, V lost 1 base, and 9 bases had no gene match. Germline CDR1 DFQATT, CDR2 SNEGSKA (reference sequence). CDR3 DNA: TGCAGTGCTAGAGGCCCGACTAGCGTGGTATACAATGAGCAGTTCTTC. Protein product: CSARGPTSVVYNEQFF.

The table lists this clonotype with a few counts. The gene calls are TRBV7-2 and TRBJ1-4; D not resolved. The CDR3 extends over 13 amino acids. Trimming shortened V by 1 base and J by 8 bases, and 8 bases separated the two germline ends. From germline, CDR1 is SGHTA and CDR2 FQGNSA. The CDR3 DNA reads TGTGCCAGCAGCTTAGACAGTTTCGAAAAACTGTTTTTT. Encoded protein: CASSLDSFEKLFF.

This clonotype was seen a few times. J is TRBJ1-2 and V is TRBV20-1; no definite D call. CDR3 size: 15 residues. Germline V gene sequence: CDR1 DFQATT, CDR2 SNEGSKA (reference sequence). V gave up 2 bases and J gave up 1 base, with 14 bases separating them. CDR3 residues: CSARPRGYLNYGYTF. The CDR3 DNA follows: TGCAGTGCTAGACCCCGAGGGTACCTTAACTATGGCTACACCTTC.

CDR3 protein: CASSLLPPTGARETQYF. CDR3 nucleotide sequence: TGTGCCAGCAGCTTATTACCCCCCACAGGGGCTCGGGAGACCCAGTACTTC. The V and J genes are TRBV7-9 and TRBJ2-5, with 7 bases lining up with TRBD1. CDR1 is SEHNR and CDR2 is FQNEAQ in the germline V gene (reference sequence). This CDR3 is 17 amino acids long. V lost 2 bases to trimming and J lost 5 bases; unmatched junction nucleotides: 14.